The 16 T cell receptor beta chains below come from one sample, sequenced in a study of T-cell reconstitution after alpha-beta-depleted transplantation in children. Unique molecular identifiers were built into the TCRbeta library. In TCRdb, the PCR reads were re-called with MiXCR into one record per CDR3 protein. The sample yields about 1,000,000 distinct CDR3 sequences, about 31% seen once. Material: PBMCs, mostly from graft donor cells, obtained 360 days after TCRalphabeta/CD19-depleted stem cell transplant. Receptor source: a boy younger than two who had a stem cell transplant for SCID, so the T cells may come from the graft donor.

V usage is TRBV7-2 and J usage is TRBJ2-3; D is perhaps TRBD2 (6 bases). The length of the CDR3 is 17 residues. Germline V gene sequence: CDR1 SGHTA, CDR2 FQGNSA. V lost 5 bases and J lost 3, with 21 bases in between. The CDR3 here is CASSRPGTPSRTDTQYF. CDR3 nucleotide sequence: TGTGCCAGCAGCAGACCCGGGACTCCCAGCAGAACAGATACGCAGTATTTT.

This clonotype was seen a handful of times. CDR3 nucleotide sequence: TGTGCCAGCAGCTTCCACAGCGGGGGGACAGATACGCAGTATTTT. This translates into CASSFHSGGTDTQYF. This chain uses TRBV7-9 with TRBJ2-3, with 9 positions matching TRBD2. Germline-derived CDR1 and CDR2 are SEHNR and FQNEAQ (reference sequence). The CDR3 has 15 residues. Trimming cost V 3 bases and J 3 bases; bases outside gene matches: 4.

The table lists this clonotype with a few counts. This chain uses TRBV7-9 with TRBJ2-1; 8 bases map to TRBD1. CDR1 and CDR2 from the germline V gene are SEHNR and FQNEAQ (reference sequence). CDR3 size: 16 residues. V shed 1 base, J shed 8 bases, and the junction held 10 bases outside the gene matches. This CDR3 is CASSLGSRGLIYEQFF. The CDR3 coding sequence is TGTGCCAGCAGCTTAGGGAGCAGGGGGCTTATCTATGAGCAGTTCTTC.

A few counts support this clonotype. J is TRBJ1-6 and V is TRBV6-5; 7 bases map to TRBD1. The CDR3 loop spans 14 amino acids. J gave up 8 bases and V 5 bases, and 6 bases lay outside the gene matches. Germline loops: CDR1 MNHEY, CDR2 SVGAGI. The CDR3 protein is CASSNRGGDSPLHF. The CDR3 bases are TGTGCCAGCAGTAACAGGGGAGGAGATTCACCCCTCCACTTT.

This clonotype has more than one count but fewer than ten. The chain has TRBV12-3 or TRBV12-4 and TRBJ1-1, with 8 bases aligning to TRBD1. The CDR3 spans 15 residues. Losses at the gene ends were 6 bases for V and 3 bases for J; bases not matched to a gene: 9. For the CDR3, the DNA is TGTGCCAGCAGCCTCAGGGGGCTAGTGGACACTGAAGCTTTCTTT. Encoded protein: CASSLRGLVDTEAFF.

The chain joins TRBV29-1 to TRBJ1-1; D remains unclear. Trimming shortened V by 4 bases and J by 6 bases, and 9 bases separated the two germline ends. The CDR3 totals 11 residues. Germline loops: CDR1 SQVTM, CDR2 ANQGSEA. The CDR3 loop is CSVVASAEAFF. CDR3 bases: TGCAGCGTTGTTGCGTCGGCTGAAGCTTTCTTT.

The chain recombines TRBV2 with TRBJ1-5; D is unclear. The germline V gene encodes CDR1 SNHLY and CDR2 FYNNEI. With 4 bases removed from V and 3 bases from J, the gap between germline ends came to 10 bases. This CDR3 has 14 residues. This CDR3 reads CASSVVRSNQPQHF. The CDR3 DNA is TGTGCCAGCAGTGTTGTCAGGTCCAATCAGCCCCAGCATTTT.

This clonotype was counted only a few times. This chain connects TRBV20-1 to TRBJ2-3, with TRBD2 as a possible D gene (5 bases). The germline V gene has CDR1 DFQATT and CDR2 SNEGSKA (reference sequence). The length of the CDR3 is 13 residues. The germline V and J ends were trimmed by 8 bases and 6 bases, with 18 bases remaining between them. CDR3: CSTRGYFADTQYF. DNA of the CDR3: TGCAGTACCCGAGGGTACTTCGCCGATACGCAGTATTTT.

Written as DNA, the CDR3 is TGCGCCAGCAGCCAAGATGACGAGGGGTTCCTCTTTAGGGAGCAGTACTTC. Amino acids: CASSQDDEGFLFREQYF. The rearrangement uses TRBV4-1 and TRBJ2-7; D might be TRBD1 or TRBD2, each matching 5 bases. Looked up from germline, CDR1 is MGHRA and CDR2 is YSYEKL. V was pared by 0 bases and J by 7 bases, with 22 bases between. The CDR3 consists of 17 residues.

The chain links TRBV20-1 to TRBJ2-2; no reliable D call. The V and J ends lost 3 bases and 8 bases respectively, with 7 bases between them. The length of the CDR3 is 11 residues. Per germline, CDR1 DFQATT and CDR2 SNEGSKA (reference sequence). This chain's CDR3 is CSASLVGELFF. The CDR3 DNA sequence: TGCAGTGCTAGTCTTGTAGGGGAGCTGTTTTTT.

This clonotype has just a few counts. This rearrangement joins TRBV6-5 to TRBJ1-6; 9 positions agree with TRBD1. The CDR3 totals 16 residues. With 6 bases clipped from V and 0 bases from J, the junction kept 3 bases outside the gene matches. Germline V lookup: CDR1 MNHEY, CDR2 SVGAGI. DNA for the CDR3: TGTGCCAGCAGCGGACAGGGGAGCTCCTATAATTCACCCCTCCACTTT. Residues: CASSGQGSSYNSPLHF.

The chain recombines TRBV5-1 with TRBJ2-5; D unclear. CDR1 and CDR2 (germline): SGHRS, YFSETQ. CDR3 size: 14 residues. Trimming took 1 base from V and 5 from J, leaving 12 bases between them. The CDR3 DNA follows: TGCGCCAGCAGCTTGAATGCCATAAGGGAGACCCAGTACTTC. Translating it yields CASSLNAIRETQYF. The whole variable domain, remainder taken from reference TRBV5-1 and TRBJ2-5, is KAGVTQTPRYLIKTRGQQVTLSCSPISGHRSVSWYQQTPGQGLQFLFEYFSETQRNKGNFPGRFSGRQFSNSRSEMNVSTLELGDSALYLCASSLNAIRETQYFGPGTRLLVL.

This chain uses TRBV29-1 with TRBJ2-7; a weak D match, TRBD2 (5 bases). The V and J ends lost 4 bases and 6 bases respectively, with 13 bases between them. Germline values: CDR1 SQVTM, CDR2 ANQGSEA. The CDR3 extends over 12 amino acids. CDR3: CSVGVGESEQYF. The CDR3 DNA reads TGCAGCGTTGGGGTGGGAGAATCCGAGCAGTACTTC.

The chain joins TRBV4-2 to TRBJ1-4; D remains unclear. The V end lost 3 bases, the J end lost 8 bases, and 10 bases lay between the germline ends. Germline V gene lookup returns CDR1 LGHNA and CDR2 YNFKEQ. The CDR3 runs to 13 residues. CDR3 in amino acids: CASSQGRGEKLFF. In DNA, the CDR3 is TGTGCCAGCAGCCAGGGTCGAGGGGAAAAACTGTTTTTT.

This clonotype was detected only a few times. The rearrangement joins TRBV10-1 to TRBJ2-5; 7 bases are shared with TRBD2. The CDR3 loop spans 13 amino acids. V lost 0 bases to trimming and J lost 9 bases; unmatched junction nucleotides: 4. CDR1 is WNHNN, CDR2 SYGVQD, per germline (reference sequence). For the CDR3, the DNA is TGCGCCAGCAGTGAGTCGAATCGGGGGGCCCAGTACTTC. Its protein product is CASSESNRGAQYF.

The rearrangement links TRBV6-5 to TRBJ2-1; D not resolved. V shed 0 bases and J shed 6 bases, with 9 bases lying between them. This CDR3 contains 14 residues. CDR1 and CDR2 from the germline V gene are MNHEY and SVGAGI. The CDR3 DNA reads TGTGCCAGCAGTTACTCGAAGCGATCCAATGAGCAGTTCTTC. This gives the protein CASSYSKRSNEQFF.